This T cell receptor (beta chain) derives from a study of a mutant IDH1 vaccine in newly diagnosed glioma. With 5 bases clipped from V and 5 bases from J, the junction kept 5 bases outside the gene matches. From germline, CDR1 is MNHEY and CDR2 SMNVEV (reference sequence). The length of the CDR3 is 14 residues. The assay was immunoSEQ multiplex PCR, and TCRdb's table has in-frame clones only and misses some. The sample contains around 92,000 clones, around 90% of which appear only once. As to time point: baseline, week 1 (first vaccination visit). Described treatment: pre-vaccination baseline after standard-of-care therapy.

V usage is TRBV27 and J usage is TRBJ1-4; 7 positions match TRBD1. Sequenced here: PBMCs, sampled from a glioma patient treated with radiotherapy, temozolomide or both. This receptor was identified in a woman between 50 and 59 years old with glioma. The CDR3 nucleotides read TGTGCCAGCAGTAGGGGGCGAGGGAATGAAAAACTGTTTTTT. It yields the protein CASSRGRGNEKLFF.